This T cell receptor (beta chain) was observed in a study of T cell clusters in autoimmune cytopenias (dated 2019 in TCRdb). Study-level background: Per sample, TRB sequencing gave a median depth of about 52,000 reads and a median of about 2,500 distinct TRB clonotypes. Peripheral blood TRB and IGH repertoires were sequenced in autoimmune cytopenia patients at active disease and during treatment follow-up, alongside healthy, CLL and autoimmune hepatitis controls. The goal of the study was to find out whether patients with autoimmune cytopenia have a disease-specific immune repertoire signature that could be used as a blood-based biomarker.

Per sample, roughly 260 ng of peripheral blood genomic DNA, approximately 41,000 genome equivalents, was used for TRB amplification. The CDR3 goes from the cysteine to the phenylalanine over 13 residues. No DNA has been recorded. The germline V gene specifies MNHEY as CDR1 and SVGEGT as CDR2. Study-wide findings and limitations: The T cell clusters were defined in silico only, and their functional role remained to be validated experimentally. The GLIPH analysis suggested a lack of physiological T cell clusters in primary autoimmune cytopenia patients, since approximately 51 clusters were exclusive to healthy donors whereas more than 15 were exclusive to patients. The TRB repertoire shifts, including less even repertoires in secondary cytopenia and CLL, mostly reflected lymphoma bias and not autoimmunity. In the comparison of secondary cytopenia with CLL, the cluster-lack signature was not observed, apparently because the dominant lymphoma-associated repertoire masked the signature. Healthy donors had almost three times as many exclusive TRB clusters as active autoimmune hepatitis patients, a finding consistent with an autoimmunity-wide signature.

To amplify TRB rearrangements, a touch-down multiplex PCR protocol was run with the TRB-A and TRB-B primer pools combined in a single tube. Illumina adapters and sample indices were attached to the amplicons through two consecutive PCR reactions using Phusion HS II polymerase. Amplicons were gel-purified with the NucleoSpin Gel and PCR Clean-up kit, then quantified by Qubit and quality-checked on an Agilent 2100 Bioanalyzer. Sequencing of the libraries was done on an Illumina MiSeq with paired-end, single-indexed, 600-cycle runs. As for the original processing: MiXCR version 2.1.12, together with the default MiXCR reference library, was used to align and assemble the TRB reads. A clone was defined by each unique CDR3 nucleotide sequence, and analysis was restricted to productive sequences with at least two reads. Repertoire diversity was assessed with alpha-parameterized diversity profiles (alpha 0 to 5), including the Shannon (alpha 1) and Simpson (alpha 2) indices, which were computed with an R script. Combinatorial TRB VJ usage was computed with the tcR package and compared between cohorts by principal component analysis with ade4. Using GLIPH, TCRbeta CDR3s were clustered on pairs of cohorts matched for age and read depth, and a Wilcoxon test was used to compare cluster frequencies. Reprocessed by TCRdb, the reads give a single entry per CDR3 protein sequence, without DNA. What appears here as the V and J calls and clone size reflects TCRdb's work, not the paper's. The sample's table lists a count of about 5,000 distinct CDR3 sequences. Approximately 8.5% of the sample is in the top ten clones.

A word on this clonotype: No cognate antigen has been identified for it.

The chain couples TRBV6-2 or TRBV6-3 to TRBJ2-7; without DNA, the TCRdb call of TRBD1 cannot be checked. The source is a human donor with an autoimmune cytopenia or autoimmune hepatitis (not recorded which). Sequenced: peripheral blood. The CDR3 region reads CASTDRALGEQYF.